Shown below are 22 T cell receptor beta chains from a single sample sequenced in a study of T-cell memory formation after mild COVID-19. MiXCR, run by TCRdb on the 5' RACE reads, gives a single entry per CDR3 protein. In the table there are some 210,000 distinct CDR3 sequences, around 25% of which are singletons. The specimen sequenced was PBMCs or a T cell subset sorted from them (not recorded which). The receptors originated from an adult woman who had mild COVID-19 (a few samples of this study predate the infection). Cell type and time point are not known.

CDR3 in amino acids: CASRGTGENGANVLTF. The CDR3 bases are TGTGCCAGCAGAGGGACAGGGGAGAATGGGGCCAACGTCCTGACTTTC. The V and J genes are TRBV5-4 and TRBJ2-6, with TRBD1 matching 10 bases. CDR1 and CDR2 (germline): SGHNT, YYREEE (reference sequence). This CDR3 region has 16 residues. J gave up 3 bases and V 5 bases, and 5 bases lay outside the gene matches.

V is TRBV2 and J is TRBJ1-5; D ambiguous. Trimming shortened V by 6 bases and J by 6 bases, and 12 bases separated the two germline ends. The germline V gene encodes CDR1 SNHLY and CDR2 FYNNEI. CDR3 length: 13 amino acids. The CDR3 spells CASRVQWVQPQHF. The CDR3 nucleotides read TGTGCCAGCAGAGTACAGTGGGTTCAGCCCCAGCATTTT.

The CDR3 nucleotides read TGTGCCAGCTCACCACTCGGCGGGGCCGTTCTCGCTGAAGCTTTCTTT. It specifies CASSPLGGAVLAEAFF. The gene calls are TRBV18 and TRBJ1-1, with a weak D call TRBD1 (5 bases). CDR3 size: 16 residues. Deletions cut 1 base from V and 6 bases from J, with 18 bases between. The germline CDR1 and CDR2 sequences are KGHSH and LQKENI.

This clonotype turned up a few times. CDR3 nucleotide sequence: TGTGCCAGCAGCCAAGCCCTTGTCGGGGAGCTGTTTTTT. Its translation is CASSQALVGELFF. The genes are TRBV3-1 and TRBJ2-2; D remains ambiguous. CDR1 is LGHDT and CDR2 is YNNKEL in the germline V gene (reference sequence). Deletions cut 1 base from V and 7 bases from J, with 7 bases between. The CDR3 has 13 residues.

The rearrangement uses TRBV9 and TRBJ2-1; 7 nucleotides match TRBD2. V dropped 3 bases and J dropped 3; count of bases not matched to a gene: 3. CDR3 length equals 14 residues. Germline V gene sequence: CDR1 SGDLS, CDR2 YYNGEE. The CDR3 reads CASSDRDYYNEQFF. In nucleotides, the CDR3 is TGTGCCAGCAGCGATCGGGACTACTACAATGAGCAGTTCTTC.

The CDR3 DNA reads TGCAGTGCTAGAGAGGCCGGATCTTCGAAGACCCAGTACTTC. Its translation: CSAREAGSSKTQYF. The chain uses TRBV20-1 and TRBJ2-5; D gene uncertain. This CDR3 is 14 amino acids long. Looked up from germline, CDR1 is DFQATT and CDR2 is SNEGSKA (reference sequence). The V gene lost 0 bases and the J gene lost 6 bases, with 14 bases spanning the gap.

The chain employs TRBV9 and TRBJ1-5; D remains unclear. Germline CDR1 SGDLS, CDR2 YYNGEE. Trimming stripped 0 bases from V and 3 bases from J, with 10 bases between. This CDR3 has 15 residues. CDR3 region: CASSVGQGYNQPQHF. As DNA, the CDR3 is TGTGCCAGCAGCGTAGGGCAAGGATACAATCAGCCCCAGCATTTT.

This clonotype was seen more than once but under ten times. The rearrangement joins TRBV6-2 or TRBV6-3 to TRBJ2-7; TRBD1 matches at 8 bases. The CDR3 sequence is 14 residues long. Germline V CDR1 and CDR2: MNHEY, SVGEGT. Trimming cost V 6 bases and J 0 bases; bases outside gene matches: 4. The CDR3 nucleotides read TGTGCCAGCAGAGCTGACAGGGGCTCCTACGAGCAGTACTTC. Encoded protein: CASRADRGSYEQYF.

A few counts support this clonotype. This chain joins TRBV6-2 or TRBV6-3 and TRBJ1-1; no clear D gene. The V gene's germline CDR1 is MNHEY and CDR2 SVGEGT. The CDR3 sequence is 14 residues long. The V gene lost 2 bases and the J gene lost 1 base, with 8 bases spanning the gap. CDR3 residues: CASSYTHSNTEAFF. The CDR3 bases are TGTGCCAGCAGTTACACTCACTCGAACACTGAAGCTTTCTTT.

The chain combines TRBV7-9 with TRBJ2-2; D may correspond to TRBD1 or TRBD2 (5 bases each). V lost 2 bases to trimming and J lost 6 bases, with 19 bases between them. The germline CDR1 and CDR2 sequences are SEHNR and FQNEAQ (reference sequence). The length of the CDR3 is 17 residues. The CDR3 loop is CASSLTGTPSRAGELFF. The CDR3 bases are TGTGCCAGCAGCTTAACCGGGACCCCCTCCAGGGCCGGGGAGCTGTTTTTT.

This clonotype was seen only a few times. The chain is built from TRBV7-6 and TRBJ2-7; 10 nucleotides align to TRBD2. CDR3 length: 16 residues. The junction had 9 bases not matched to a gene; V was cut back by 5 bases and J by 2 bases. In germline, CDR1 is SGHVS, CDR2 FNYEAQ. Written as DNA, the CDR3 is TGTGCCAGCAGCCTGAACCTAGCGGGGGACGCCTACGAGCAGTACTTC. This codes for CASSLNLAGDAYEQYF.

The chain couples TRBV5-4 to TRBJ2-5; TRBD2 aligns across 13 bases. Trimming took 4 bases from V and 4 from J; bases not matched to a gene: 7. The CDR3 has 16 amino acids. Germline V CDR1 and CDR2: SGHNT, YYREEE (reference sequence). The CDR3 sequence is CASSEGTSGTAETQYF. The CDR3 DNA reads TGTGCCAGCAGCGAGGGGACTAGCGGGACCGCAGAGACCCAGTACTTC. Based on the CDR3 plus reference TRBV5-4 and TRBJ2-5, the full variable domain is ETGVTQSPTHLIKTRGQQVTLRCSSQSGHNTVSWYQQALGQGPQFIFQYYREEENGRGNFPPRFSGLQFPNYSSELNVNALELDDSALYLCASSEGTSGTAETQYFGPGTRLLVL.

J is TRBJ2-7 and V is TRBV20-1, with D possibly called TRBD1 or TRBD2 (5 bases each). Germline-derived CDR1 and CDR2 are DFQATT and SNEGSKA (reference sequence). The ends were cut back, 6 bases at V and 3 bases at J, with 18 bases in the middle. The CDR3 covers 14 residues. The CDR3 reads CSATGRPGGYEQYF. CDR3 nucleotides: TGCAGTGCAACGGGACGCCCAGGAGGCTACGAGCAGTACTTC.

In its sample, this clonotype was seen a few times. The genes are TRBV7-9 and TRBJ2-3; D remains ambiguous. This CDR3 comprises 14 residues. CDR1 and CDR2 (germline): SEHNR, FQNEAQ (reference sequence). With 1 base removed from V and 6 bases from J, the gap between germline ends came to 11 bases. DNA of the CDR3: TGTGCCAGCAGCTTAGGTGTCCAAGGCGATACGCAGTATTTT. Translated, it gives CASSLGVQGDTQYF.

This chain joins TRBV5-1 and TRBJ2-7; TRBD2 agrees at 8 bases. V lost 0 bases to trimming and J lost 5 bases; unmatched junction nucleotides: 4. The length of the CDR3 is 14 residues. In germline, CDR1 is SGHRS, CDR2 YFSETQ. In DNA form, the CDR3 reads TGCGCCAGCAGCTTGGCACTAGCGGACCACGAGCAGTACTTC. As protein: CASSLALADHEQYF.

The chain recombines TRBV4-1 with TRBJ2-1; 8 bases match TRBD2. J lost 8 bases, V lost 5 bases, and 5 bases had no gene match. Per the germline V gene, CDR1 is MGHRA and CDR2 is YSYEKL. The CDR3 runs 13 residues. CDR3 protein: CASSEGTRDEQFF. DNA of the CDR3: TGCGCCAGCAGCGAAGGGACTAGGGATGAGCAGTTCTTC.

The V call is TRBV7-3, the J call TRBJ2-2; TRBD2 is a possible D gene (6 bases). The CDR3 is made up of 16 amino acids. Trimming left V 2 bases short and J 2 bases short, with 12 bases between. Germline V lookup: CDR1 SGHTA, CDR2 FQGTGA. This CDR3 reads CASSLAGTLNTGELFF. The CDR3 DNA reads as TGTGCCAGCAGCTTAGCCGGGACTCTTAACACCGGGGAGCTGTTTTTT.

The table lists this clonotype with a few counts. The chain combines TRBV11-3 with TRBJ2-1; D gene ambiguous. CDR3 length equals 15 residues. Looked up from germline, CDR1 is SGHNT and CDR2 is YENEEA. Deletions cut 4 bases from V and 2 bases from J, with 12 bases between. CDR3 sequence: CASSSIVRTYNEQFF. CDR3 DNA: TGTGCCAGCAGCTCAATTGTTAGAACCTACAATGAGCAGTTCTTC. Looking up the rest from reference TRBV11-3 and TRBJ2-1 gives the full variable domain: EAGVVQSPRYKIIEKKQPVAFWCNPISGHNTLYWYLQNLGQGPELLIRYENEEAVDDSQLPKDRFSAERLKGVDSTLKIQPAELGDSAVYLCASSSIVRTYNEQFFGPGTRLTVL.

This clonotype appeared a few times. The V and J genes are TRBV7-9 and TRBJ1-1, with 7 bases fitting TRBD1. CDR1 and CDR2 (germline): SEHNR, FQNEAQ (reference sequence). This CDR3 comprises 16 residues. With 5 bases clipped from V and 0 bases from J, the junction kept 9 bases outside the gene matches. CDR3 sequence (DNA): TGTGCCAGCAGCCCCCACGGGACAGCAGTGAACACTGAAGCTTTCTTT. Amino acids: CASSPHGTAVNTEAFF.

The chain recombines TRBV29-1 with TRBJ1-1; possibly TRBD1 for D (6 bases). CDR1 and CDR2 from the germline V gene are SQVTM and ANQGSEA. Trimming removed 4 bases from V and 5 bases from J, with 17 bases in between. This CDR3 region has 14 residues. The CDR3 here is CSVAGGGMRTEAFF. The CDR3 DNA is TGCAGCGTTGCGGGGGGCGGGATGAGAACTGAAGCTTTCTTT.

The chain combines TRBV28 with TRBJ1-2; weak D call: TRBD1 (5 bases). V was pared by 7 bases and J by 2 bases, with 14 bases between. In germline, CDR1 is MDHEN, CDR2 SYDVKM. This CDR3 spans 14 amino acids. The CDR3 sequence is CASKTLTVNYGYTF. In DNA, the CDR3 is TGTGCCAGCAAAACCTTGACAGTCAACTATGGCTACACCTTC.

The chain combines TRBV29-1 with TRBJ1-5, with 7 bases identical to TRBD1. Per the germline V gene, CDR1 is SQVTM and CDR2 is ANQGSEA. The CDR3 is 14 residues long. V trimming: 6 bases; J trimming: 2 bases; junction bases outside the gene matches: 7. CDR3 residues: CSVREGAGNQPQHF. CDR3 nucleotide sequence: TGCAGCGTAAGAGAGGGGGCAGGCAATCAGCCCCAGCATTTT.